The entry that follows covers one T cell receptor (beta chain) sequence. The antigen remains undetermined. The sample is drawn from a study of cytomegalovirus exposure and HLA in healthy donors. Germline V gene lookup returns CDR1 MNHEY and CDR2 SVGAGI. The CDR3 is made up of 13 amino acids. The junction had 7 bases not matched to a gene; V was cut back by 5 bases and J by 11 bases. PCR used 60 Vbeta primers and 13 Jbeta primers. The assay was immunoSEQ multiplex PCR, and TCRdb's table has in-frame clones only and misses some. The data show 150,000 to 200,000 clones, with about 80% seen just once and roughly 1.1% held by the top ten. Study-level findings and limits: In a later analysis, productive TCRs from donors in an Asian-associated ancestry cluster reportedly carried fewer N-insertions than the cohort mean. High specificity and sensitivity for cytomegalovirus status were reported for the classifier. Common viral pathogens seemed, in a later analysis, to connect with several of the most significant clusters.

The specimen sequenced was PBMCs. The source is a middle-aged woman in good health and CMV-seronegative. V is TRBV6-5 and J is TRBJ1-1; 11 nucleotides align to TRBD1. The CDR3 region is CASSPGQGEEAFF. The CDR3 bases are TGTGCCAGCAGTCCGGGACAGGGGGAGGAGGCTTTCTTT.